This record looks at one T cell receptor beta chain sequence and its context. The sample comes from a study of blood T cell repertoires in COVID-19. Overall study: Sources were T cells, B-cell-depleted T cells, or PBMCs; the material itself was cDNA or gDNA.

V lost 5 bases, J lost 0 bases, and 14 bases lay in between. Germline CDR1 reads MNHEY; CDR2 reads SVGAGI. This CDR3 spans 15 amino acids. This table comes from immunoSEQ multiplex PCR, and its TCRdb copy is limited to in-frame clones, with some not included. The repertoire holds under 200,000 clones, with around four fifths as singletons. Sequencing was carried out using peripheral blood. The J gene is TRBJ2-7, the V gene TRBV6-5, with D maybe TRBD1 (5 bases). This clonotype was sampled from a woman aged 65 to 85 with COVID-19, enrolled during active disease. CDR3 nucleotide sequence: TGTGCCAGCAGTCCACCCGACAGAGGCTCCTACGAGCAGTACTTC. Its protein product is CASSPPDRGSYEQYF.